The present T cell receptor (beta chain) was sequenced within a study of low-dose radiotherapy and immunotherapy resistance in tumors. This clonotype was seen at least ten times. Sample time point: before trial treatment. The CDR3 has 14 amino acids. Losses at the gene ends were 4 bases for V and 1 base for J; bases not matched to a gene: 5. The germline CDR1 and CDR2 sequences are GTSNPN and SVGIG (reference sequence). With a V-primer adapter and a constant-region primer, TCRs were amplified for around 20 PCR cycles. TCRdb re-derived calls from the reads in MiXCR, one entry per CDR3 protein. The sample yields tens of thousands of distinct CDR3 sequences, about 12% seen once.

The receptor comes from a female donor with ovarian cancer. The sample in question was PBMCs, obtained before treatment. This chain connects TRBV30 to TRBJ1-1; 8 bases fit TRBD1. The CDR3 nucleotides read TGTGCCTGGAATCCAGGACAGGGGAACACTGAAGCTTTCTTT. Translated, it gives CAWNPGQGNTEAFF.